The 28 T cell receptor beta chains listed next were all sequenced from one sample in a study of vaccination and CD4 T cells after COVID-19. At the Johns Hopkins FTIC core, DNA taken from cultured CD4+ T cells was sequenced by way of the Oncomine TCR Beta short-read assay. Each CDR3 protein is one row after TCRdb ran MiXCR on the PCR reads. In the table there are roughly 15,000 distinct CDR3 sequences, around 55% of which are singletons. Stated treatment: roughly 11-day PBMC culture with coronavirus spike peptide pools or control peptides (ViraFEST assay). Their antigen targets remain unknown. Sequenced sample: CD4+ T cells from blood, cultured in vitro. These receptors all come from a human donor who had recovered from COVID-19.

V is TRBV10-3 and J is TRBJ1-1; weak D call: TRBD1 (5 bases). Germline V gene sequence: CDR1 ENHRY, CDR2 SYGVKD. This CDR3 comprises 15 residues. V lost 6 bases and J lost 5, with 19 bases in between. CDR3 in amino acids: CAISGAGTPGTEAFF. CDR3 nucleotides: TGTGCCATCAGCGGAGCAGGGACGCCGGGGACTGAAGCTTTCTTT.

J is TRBJ1-2 and V is TRBV7-9; perhaps TRBD1 as D (6 bases). This CDR3 has 16 residues. Per the germline V gene, CDR1 is SEHNR and CDR2 is FQNEAQ (reference sequence). Trimming cost V 5 bases and J 0 bases, with 16 bases left between them. CDR3 residues: CASSTGGAHPNYGYTF. The CDR3, as DNA: TGTGCCAGCAGCACGGGGGGGGCCCACCCTAACTATGGCTACACCTTC.

The chain has TRBV20-1 and TRBJ2-2; D is perhaps TRBD1 (6 bases). This CDR3 has 14 amino acids. Trimming stripped 0 bases from V and 4 bases from J, with 9 bases between. In germline, CDR1 is DFQATT, CDR2 SNEGSKA (reference sequence). In DNA form, the CDR3 reads TGCAGTGCTAGAGAAGACAGGCCCACCGGGGAGCTGTTTTTT. This gives the protein CSAREDRPTGELFF.

This clonotype has just a few counts. The chain employs TRBV6-5 and TRBJ1-2; 7 nucleotides align to TRBD1. Germline V lookup: CDR1 MNHEY, CDR2 SVGAGI. The CDR3 consists of 15 residues. J gave up 0 bases and V 3 bases, and 4 bases lay outside the gene matches. The DNA of the CDR3 is TGTGCCAGCAGTTATTTGGACAGGACTAACTATGGCTACACCTTC. The encoded protein is CASSYLDRTNYGYTF.

The gene calls are TRBV20-1 and TRBJ2-3, with TRBD2 matching 9 bases. V was pared by 6 bases and J by 1 base, with 5 bases of the junction left unmatched. The germline CDR1 and CDR2 sequences are DFQATT and SNEGSKA (reference sequence). This CDR3 is built from 14 residues. The CDR3 coding sequence is TGCAGTGCACCGACTAGCGGCCGCACAGATACGCAGTATTTT. Amino acid sequence: CSAPTSGRTDTQYF.

This clonotype was found once. This sequence joins TRBV5-1 and TRBJ2-5, with TRBD1 matching over 9 bases. The CDR3 consists of 15 residues. The germline V gene has CDR1 SGHRS and CDR2 YFSETQ. V shed 5 bases and J 3 bases; nucleotides not matched to a gene: 8. CDR3 residues: CASRLGQGREETQYF. DNA for the CDR3: TGCGCCAGCAGGCTGGGACAGGGTAGGGAAGAGACCCAGTACTTC.

This clonotype ranks as medium-sized. The chain couples TRBV6-5 to TRBJ2-7, with 7 bases fitting TRBD2. There are 14 residues in the CDR3. The ends lost 2 bases at V and 5 bases at J; junction bases unmatched: 6. Germline CDR1 MNHEY, CDR2 SVGAGI. CDR3 region: CASSYGRESDEQYF. CDR3 DNA sequence: TGTGCCAGCAGTTACGGGAGGGAATCTGACGAGCAGTACTTC.

The chain has TRBV6-1 and TRBJ1-6; tentatively, D is TRBD1 (6 bases). Trimming removed 8 bases from V and 7 bases from J, with 12 bases in between. The germline gives CDR1 MNHNS, CDR2 SASEGT. CDR3 length: 13 residues. The CDR3 here is CASQQGRNSPLHF. CDR3 coding DNA: TGTGCCAGCCAACAGGGAAGAAATTCACCCCTCCACTTT.

The chain combines TRBV5-1 with TRBJ1-6; a possible D gene is TRBD1 (6 bases). V lost 5 bases and J lost 7, with 22 bases in between. The germline gives CDR1 SGHRS, CDR2 YFSETQ. This CDR3 is 17 amino acids long. CDR3 residues: CASRPTRGGTENSPLHF. CDR3 DNA sequence: TGCGCCAGCAGGCCGACCAGGGGAGGCACAGAGAATTCACCCCTCCACTTT.

The J gene is TRBJ2-5, the V gene TRBV5-1, with TRBD2 matching over 9 bases. V lost 4 bases and J lost 5; bases outside the gene matches: 21. Germline loops: CDR1 SGHRS, CDR2 YFSETQ. The CDR3 totals 19 residues. CDR3 loop: CASSAAYAGGSYTRETQYF. The CDR3 nucleotides are TGCGCCAGCAGCGCGGCCTATGCGGGAGGGTCCTACACCCGGGAGACCCAGTACTTC.

As concerns this clonotype: Compared with germline, one end of the junction differs, possibly owing to a read error. V usage is TRBV7-8 and J usage is TRBJ2-7; D may be TRBD1 (5 bases). Germline V gene data show CDR1 as SGHVS and CDR2 as FQNEAQ. This CDR3 is built from 15 residues. The CDR3 region is CAGSRDRTVGNEQYF. DNA of the CDR3: TGTGCCGGCAGCAGGGATCGGACGGTGGGTAACGAGCAGTACTTC.

This clonotype occurred a few times. The chain carries TRBV5-4 and TRBJ1-1; 8 positions match TRBD1. This CDR3 is 17 amino acids long. The junction had 16 bases not matched to a gene; V was cut back by 5 bases and J by 4 bases. Germline V gene sequence: CDR1 SGHNT, CDR2 YYREEE (reference sequence). CDR3 loop: CASSQRTGRKAGTEAFF. In DNA, the CDR3 is TGTGCCAGCAGTCAAAGGACAGGGAGGAAAGCGGGCACTGAAGCTTTCTTT. Full variable domain (outside the CDR3, taken from reference TRBV5-4 and TRBJ1-1): ETGVTQSPTHLIKTRGQQVTLRCSSQSGHNTVSWYQQALGQGPQFIFQYYREEENGRGNFPPRFSGLQFPNYSSELNVNALELDDSALYLCASSQRTGRKAGTEAFFGQGTRLTVV.

This rearrangement joins TRBV20-1 to TRBJ1-2, with 9 positions matching TRBD1. Trimming took 5 bases from V and 7 from J; bases not matched to a gene: 8. This CDR3 spans 13 amino acids. Germline CDR1 and CDR2: DFQATT and SNEGSKA (reference sequence). This CDR3 is CSAPGTGWGGYTF. For the CDR3, the DNA is TGCAGTGCTCCCGGGACAGGGTGGGGTGGCTACACCTTC.

The rearrangement links TRBV7-9 to TRBJ2-4; D unclear. Between the trimmed V and J ends, which lost 3 bases and 13 bases, there was a span of 13 bases. The CDR3 contains 12 residues. CDR1 is SEHNR and CDR2 is FQNEAQ in the germline V gene (reference sequence). CDR3 sequence (DNA): TGTGCCAGCAGCTTGGTTGATCGTGCCCAGTACTTC. This encodes CASSLVDRAQYF.

This clonotype has just a few counts. The chain employs TRBV6-2 or TRBV6-3 and TRBJ1-2; unclear D gene. Germline lookup yields CDR1 MNHEY and CDR2 SVGEGT. Between the trimmed V and J ends, which lost 4 bases and 4 bases, there was a span of 7 bases. The CDR3 has 12 amino acids. The CDR3 sequence: CASSSVAYGYTF. The CDR3 nucleotides are TGTGCCAGCAGTTCTGTAGCCTATGGCTACACCTTC.

CDR3 region: CASSFGTGEGYTF. The CDR3 nucleotides read TGTGCCAGCAGCTTTGGGACAGGAGAGGGCTACACCTTC. The rearrangement joins TRBV7-3 to TRBJ1-2, with 8 bases fitting TRBD1. This CDR3 is 13 amino acids long. CDR1 is SGHTA and CDR2 is FQGTGA in the germline V gene. With V trimmed by 3 bases and J by 8 bases, 5 bases remained unmatched. Together with reference TRBV7-3 and TRBJ1-2, the CDR3 gives the full variable domain: GAGVSQTPSNKVTEKGKYVELRCDPISGHTALYWYRQSLGQGPEFLIYFQGTGAADDSGLPNDRFFAVRPEGSVSTLKIQRTERGDSAVYLCASSFGTGEGYTFGSGTRLTVV.

This sequence joins TRBV20-1 and TRBJ2-5, with D perhaps matching TRBD1 (6 bases). The CDR3 is 14 residues long. Per germline, CDR1 DFQATT and CDR2 SNEGSKA (reference sequence). Trimming took off 1 base at V and 2 bases at J, with 11 bases between the two ends. Here the CDR3 reads CSARAGTNQETQYF. CDR3 DNA sequence: TGCAGTGCTAGAGCAGGGACAAATCAAGAGACCCAGTACTTC.

The chain has TRBV4-2 and TRBJ2-4; 7 bases line up with TRBD1. The CDR3 loop spans 16 amino acids. Germline values: CDR1 LGHNA, CDR2 YNFKEQ. After removal of 0 bases from V and 8 bases from J, the junction contained 10 bases not matched to a gene. CDR3 bases: TGTGCCAGCAGCCAAGAATCAGGACAGGCTAGGGACATTCAGTACTTC. The encoded protein is CASSQESGQARDIQYF.

This clonotype turned up a few times. The chain recombines TRBV12-3 or TRBV12-4 with TRBJ1-1; D gene ambiguous. This CDR3 spans 12 amino acids. Trimming cost V 8 bases and J 3 bases, with 10 bases left between them. The CDR3 coding sequence is TGTGCCAGCCTCCTCGGTCACACTGAAGCTTTCTTT. Translation gives CASLLGHTEAFF.

The rearrangement joins TRBV2 to TRBJ2-3; maybe TRBD2 (5 bases). Trimming pared 6 bases from V and 5 bases from J, leaving 15 bases between. The CDR3 consists of 14 residues. The germline V gene encodes CDR1 SNHLY and CDR2 FYNNEI. CDR3 region: CASRILVLRDTQYF. The CDR3 DNA reads TGTGCCAGCAGGATACTAGTACTCCGAGATACGCAGTATTTT.

The chain recombines TRBV20-1 with TRBJ2-5; tentative D call: TRBD2 (5 bases). Germline V gene lookup returns CDR1 DFQATT and CDR2 SNEGSKA (reference sequence). The CDR3 runs to 10 residues. V lost 8 bases to trimming and J lost 4 bases, with 8 bases between them. The CDR3 DNA reads as TGCAGTCCAAGCGGAGAGACCCAGTACTTC. Translating it yields CSPSGETQYF.

CDR3 protein: CATSDNRVPYGYTF. Written as DNA, the CDR3 is TGTGCCACCAGTGATAACAGGGTCCCCTATGGCTACACCTTC. The rearrangement uses TRBV24-1 and TRBJ1-2; D might be TRBD1 (6 bases). The CDR3 loop spans 14 amino acids. In germline, CDR1 is KGHDR, CDR2 SFDVKD. V was cut by 3 bases and J by 4 bases, with 11 bases left in between.

V gene TRBV6-5 combines with J gene TRBJ2-7; tentatively, D is TRBD2 (6 bases). Germline V gene lookup returns CDR1 MNHEY and CDR2 SVGAGI. The CDR3 runs to 14 residues. V gave up 4 bases and J gave up 5 bases, with 15 bases separating them. CDR3 region: CASSLRGGVDEQYF. CDR3 nucleotide sequence: TGTGCCAGCAGTTTGCGGGGAGGTGTGGACGAGCAGTACTTC.

The chain joins TRBV2 to TRBJ2-1; D is uncertain. The CDR3 has 14 amino acids. With 3 bases removed from V and 2 bases from J, the gap between germline ends came to 8 bases. CDR1 is SNHLY, CDR2 FYNNEI, per germline. CDR3 loop: CASSDPSPYNEQFF. In nucleotides, the CDR3 is TGTGCCAGCAGTGACCCCTCCCCCTACAATGAGCAGTTCTTC.

The chain links TRBV6-2 or TRBV6-3 to TRBJ2-1; TRBD2 might be the D (5 bases). Trimming cost V 0 bases and J 8 bases, with 20 bases left between them. Germline CDR1 reads MNHEY; CDR2 reads SVGEGT. The CDR3 covers 17 residues. The CDR3 coding sequence is TGTGCCAGCAGTTACTCGCTGTATCAGAGGGTTGGCCATGAGCAGTTCTTC. Amino acids: CASSYSLYQRVGHEQFF.

The chain carries TRBV20-1 and TRBJ2-1, with a tentative D call TRBD1 (6 bases). V was pared by 5 bases and J by 10 bases, with 18 bases between. This CDR3 contains 13 residues. Per germline, CDR1 DFQATT and CDR2 SNEGSKA (reference sequence). Here the CDR3 DNA reads TGCAGTGCTTCGCAGGGGCTACAGGGCGAGCAGTTCTTC. Translating gives CSASQGLQGEQFF.

V gene TRBV19 combines with J gene TRBJ2-1; 8 bases fit TRBD2. The germline gives CDR1 LNHDA, CDR2 SQIVND (reference sequence). With V trimmed by 7 bases and J by 4 bases, 12 bases remained unmatched. The CDR3 runs to 16 residues. This chain's CDR3 is CASKWRAAGDYNEQFF. CDR3 bases: TGTGCCAGTAAATGGAGGGCAGCGGGAGATTACAATGAGCAGTTCTTC. The full variable domain, completed using reference TRBV19 and TRBJ2-1, is DGGITQSPKYLFRKEGQNVTLSCEQNLNHDAMYWYRQDPGQGLRLIYYSQIVNDFQKGDIAEGYSVSREKKESFPLTVTSAQKNPTAFYLCASKWRAAGDYNEQFFGPGTRLTVL.

The CDR3 nucleotides read TGTGCCAGCAGCTCCTTCGAGGGTGGGTCCTACAATGAGCAGTTCTTC. Translation: CASSSFEGGSYNEQFF. This chain joins TRBV7-2 and TRBJ2-1; tentative D call: TRBD2 (5 bases). V lost 4 bases and J 1 base, leaving 14 bases between the germline ends. Germline lookup yields CDR1 SGHTA and CDR2 FQGNSA. The CDR3 has 16 residues.